These 8 T cell receptor beta chains came from one sample sequenced in a study of T cell changes during pregnancy in multiple sclerosis (dated by TCRdb to between 2019 and 2020). Library creation used the immunoSEQ multiplex PCR assay. TCRdb limited this immuneACCESS table to in-frame rearrangements with V and J called. A share of clones is missing; checked studies link under half to unresolved V genes, and the rest is unexplained. Recorded for this sample are about 39,000 clones; 80% to 95% of them occurred a single time. The top ten clonotypes cover over 20% of the sample. Sequenced here: CD8+ T cells from peripheral blood mononuclear cells, sampled before pregnancy. The receptors were gathered from a female donor with multiple sclerosis, enrolled in a pregnancy study.

The chain couples TRBV7-3 to TRBJ2-2; D is undetermined. V was shortened by 6 bases and J by 2 bases, with 7 bases between the two germline ends. The CDR3 has 13 amino acids. Germline values: CDR1 SGHTA, CDR2 FQGTGA. CDR3 sequence (DNA): TGTGCCAGCAGTTATAAAAACACCGGGGAGCTGTTTTTT. This translates into CASSYKNTGELFF.

V is TRBV28 and J is TRBJ1-4, with 9 nucleotides matching TRBD1. Losses at the gene ends were 5 bases for V and 5 bases for J; bases not matched to a gene: 12. The CDR3 is made up of 17 amino acids. Germline assignment: CDR1 MDHEN and CDR2 SYDVKM. The CDR3 sequence is CASSDGQGKRANEKLFF. The CDR3 region has the DNA TGTGCCAGCAGTGATGGACAGGGGAAGAGGGCGAATGAAAAACTGTTTTTT.

This sequence joins TRBV7-8 and TRBJ1-1; D might be TRBD1 (5 bases). The V end was cut by 7 bases, the J end by 5 bases, with 14 bases between. The germline V gene has CDR1 SGHVS and CDR2 FQNEAQ. The CDR3 runs to 13 residues. CDR3 region: CASTLGGRTEAFF. The CDR3 region has the DNA TGTGCCAGCACCCTGGGGGGGAGGACTGAAGCTTTCTTT.

V usage is TRBV29-1 and J usage is TRBJ2-7; TRBD2 matches at 7 bases. The V gene's germline CDR1 is SQVTM and CDR2 ANQGSEA. V gave up 7 bases and J gave up 5 bases; unmatched junction bases: 8. CDR3 size: 12 residues. CDR3 region: CSAGRERNEQYF. The DNA of the CDR3 is TGCAGCGCGGGGCGGGAGCGTAACGAGCAGTACTTC.

The chain uses TRBV11-2 and TRBJ2-2; 7 positions agree with TRBD1. The CDR3 has 16 residues. V shed 0 bases and J 5 bases; nucleotides not matched to a gene: 6. The germline CDR1 and CDR2 sequences are SGHAT and FQNNGV. The CDR3 region has the DNA TGTGCCAGCAGCTTAGATAGGGGGACAGCTACCGGGGAGCTGTTTTTT. It is translated as CASSLDRGTATGELFF.

The rearrangement joins TRBV9 to TRBJ2-6, with TRBD2 as a possible D gene (6 bases). Germline CDR1 and CDR2: SGDLS and YYNGEE. V lost 3 bases and J 1 base, leaving 23 bases between the germline ends. The CDR3 extends over 20 amino acids. The CDR3 is CASSAQSTGTSASGANVLTF. The CDR3, as DNA: TGTGCCAGCAGCGCTCAGTCAACCGGGACTTCGGCTTCTGGGGCCAACGTCCTGACTTTC.

This clone was seen a single time. As DNA, the CDR3 is TGTGCCAGCAGTTTTGGGACTAGCCCTTTCACAGATACGCAGTATTTT. Amino acids: CASSFGTSPFTDTQYF. The chain combines TRBV27 with TRBJ2-3, with TRBD2 matching 9 bases. The germline V gene encodes CDR1 MNHEY and CDR2 SMNVEV (reference sequence). The CDR3 contains 16 residues. The J segment lost 2 bases and the V segment lost 3 bases, leaving 6 bases of the junction unmatched.

This clone was counted only a few times. The chain has TRBV5-1 and TRBJ2-6, with 8 bases that match TRBD1. Germline V gene data show CDR1 as SGHRS and CDR2 as YFSETQ. With V trimmed by 3 bases and J by 5 bases, 7 bases remained unmatched. This CDR3 has 16 amino acids. CDR3 loop: CASSSGQGVRANVLTF. For the CDR3, the DNA is TGCGCCAGCAGCTCCGGACAGGGAGTAAGGGCCAACGTCCTGACTTTC.